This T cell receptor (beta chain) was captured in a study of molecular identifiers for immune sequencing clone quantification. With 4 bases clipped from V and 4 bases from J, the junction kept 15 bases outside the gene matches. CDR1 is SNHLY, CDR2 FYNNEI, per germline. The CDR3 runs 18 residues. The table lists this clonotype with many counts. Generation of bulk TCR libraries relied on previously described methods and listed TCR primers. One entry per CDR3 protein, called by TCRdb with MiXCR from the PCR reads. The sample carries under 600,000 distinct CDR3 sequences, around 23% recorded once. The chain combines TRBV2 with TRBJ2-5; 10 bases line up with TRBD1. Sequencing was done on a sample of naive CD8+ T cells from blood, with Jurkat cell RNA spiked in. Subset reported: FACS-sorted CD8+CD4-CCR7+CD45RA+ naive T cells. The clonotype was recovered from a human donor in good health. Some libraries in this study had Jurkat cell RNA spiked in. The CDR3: CASSAGTGARRGSETQYF. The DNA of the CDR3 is TGTGCCAGCAGTGCCGGGACAGGGGCTCGAAGGGGGTCAGAGACCCAGTACTTC.